This T cell receptor beta chain stems from a study of human T cells and chemical hapten exposure. V was shortened by 1 base and J by 6 bases, with 11 bases between the two germline ends. Germline assignment: CDR1 SGHDT and CDR2 YYEEEE. The CDR3 totals 14 residues. As to time point: healthy volunteer bleed at 2 weeks. Unfractionated whole blood served as the source for total RNA extraction. In its sample, this clonotype was seen many times. For the library, individual cDNA molecules each received unique molecular identifiers. TCRdb analysed the RACE reads with MiXCR anew, one entry per CDR3 protein. The table has some 45,000 distinct CDR3 sequences, roughly 4.1% seen once.

The sequenced sample was whole blood. This receptor was identified in a human donor in good health. Some clones in this sample may be carry-over from other donors' samples. The chain employs TRBV5-6 and TRBJ2-4, with D hard to call. CDR3 bases: TGTGCCAGCAGCTTGCGTCGAGTCGTAAACATTCAGTACTTC. Its translation is CASSLRRVVNIQYF.